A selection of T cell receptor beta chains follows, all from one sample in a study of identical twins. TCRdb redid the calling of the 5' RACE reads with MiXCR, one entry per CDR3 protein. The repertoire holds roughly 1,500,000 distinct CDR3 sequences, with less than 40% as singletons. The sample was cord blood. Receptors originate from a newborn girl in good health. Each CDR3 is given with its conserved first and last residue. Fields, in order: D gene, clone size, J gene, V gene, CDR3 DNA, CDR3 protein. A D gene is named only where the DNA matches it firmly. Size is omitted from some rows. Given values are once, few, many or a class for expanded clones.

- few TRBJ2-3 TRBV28 TGTGCCAGCAGCCAGATGTCCCCCCCGAGCACAGATACGCAGTATTTT CASSQMSPPSTDTQYF
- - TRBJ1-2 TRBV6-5 TGTGCCAGTCGGGGGGCATACTATGGCTACACCTTC CASRGAYYGYTF
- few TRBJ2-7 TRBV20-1 TGCAGTGCTAGAGCAAGAGCAGCCTCCTCCTACGAGCAGTACTTC CSARARAASSYEQYF
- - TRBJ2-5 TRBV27 TGTGCCAGCAGTATACGAGGGGACCGTACGAATGAGCAGTACTTC CASSIRGDRTNEQYF
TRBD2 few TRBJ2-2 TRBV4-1 TGCGCCAGCAGCCAAGAGGGCGGGAGTATCGGGGAGCTGTTTTTT CASSQEGGSIGELFF
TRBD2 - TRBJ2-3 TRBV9 TGTGCCAGCGGTAGCGGGTGGGGGAAATATAGCACAGATACGCAGTATTTT CASGSGWGKYSTDTQYF
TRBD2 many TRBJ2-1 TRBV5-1 TGCGCCAGCAGCTATATACTAGCGGGGGAATACAATGAGCAGTTCTTC CASSYILAGEYNEQFF
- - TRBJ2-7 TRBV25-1 TGTGCCAGCAGTGAATATCCGGCCTACGAGCAGTACTTC CASSEYPAYEQYF
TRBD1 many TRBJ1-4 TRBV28 TGTGCCAGCAGTTTAAGATACAGGGGGCGCCATGAAAAACTGTTTTTT CASSLRYRGRHEKLFF
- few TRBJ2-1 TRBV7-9 TGTGCCAGCACCCTAGGGACATACAATGAGCAGTTCTTC CASTLGTYNEQFF
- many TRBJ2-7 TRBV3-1 TGTGCCAGCAGCCAAGACCCTCGCGCCTACGAGCAGTACTTC CASSQDPRAYEQYF
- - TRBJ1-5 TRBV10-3 TGTGCCATCAGTGAGCAGGGGTATTGCAATCAGCCCCAGCATTTT CAISEQGYCNQPQHF
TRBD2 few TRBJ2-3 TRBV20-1 TGCAGTGCTAGGACGGGACTAGCGGGCTCAGATACGCAGTATTTT CSARTGLAGSDTQYF
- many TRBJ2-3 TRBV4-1 TGCGCCAGCAGCTCTATCGCCAGCACAGATACGCAGTATTTT CASSSIASTDTQYF
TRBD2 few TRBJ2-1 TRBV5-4 TGTGCCAGCAGCTTGGGACTAGCGAACAACAATGAGCAGTTCTTC CASSLGLANNNEQFF
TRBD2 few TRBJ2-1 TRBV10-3 TGTGCCATCAGGCTAGCGGCCAATGAGCAGTTCTTC CAIRLAANEQFF
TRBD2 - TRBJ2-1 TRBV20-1 TGCAGTGAGGATGGCGGGAGGAGCAATGAGCAGTTCTTC CSEDGGRSNEQFF
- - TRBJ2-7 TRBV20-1 TGCAGTGCCCCTATGGGGAGCTCCTACGAGCAGTACTTC CSAPMGSSYEQYF
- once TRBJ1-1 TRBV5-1 TGCGCCAGCAGCGCAAACCTGCGACCCATGAACACTGAAGCTTTCTTT CASSANLRPMNTEAFF
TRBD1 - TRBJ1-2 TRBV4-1 TGCGCCAGCAGCCCACAACAGGGGATCGATGGCTACACCTTC CASSPQQGIDGYTF
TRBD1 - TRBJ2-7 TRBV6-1 TGTGCCAGCGACAGGGATTCCTACGAGCAGTACTTC CASDRDSYEQYF
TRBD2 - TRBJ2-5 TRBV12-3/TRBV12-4 TGTGCCAGCACCCTAGCGGGCAATGAGCAGTACTTC CASTLAGNEQYF
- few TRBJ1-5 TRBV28 TGTGCCAGCAGCCCGGGACGGAGCAGAAGGTATAGCAATCAGCCCCAGCATTTT CASSPGRSRRYSNQPQHF
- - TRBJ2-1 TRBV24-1 TGTGCCACCAGTGATTTCAGGGCCCCTGGTGAGCAGTTCTTC CATSDFRAPGEQFF
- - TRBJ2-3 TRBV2 TGTGCCAGCAACCTCAGGGGAGATACGCAGTATTTT CASNLRGDTQYF
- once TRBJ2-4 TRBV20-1 TGCAGTGAACTAGCCAGCTCCTACAATGAGCAGTACTTC CSELASSYNEQYF
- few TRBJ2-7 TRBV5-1 TGCGCCAGCAGCTCCGGCCAACAGATACACGAGCAGTACTTC CASSSGQQIHEQYF
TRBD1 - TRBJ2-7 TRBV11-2 TGTGCCAGCAGCCTCGACAGGGAGTCCTACGAGCAGTACTTC CASSLDRESYEQYF